The entry below describes one T cell receptor beta chain. Its antigen is still unknown. Method: immunoSEQ multiplex PCR; TCRdb's copy keeps in-frame clones and lacks some. Of roughly 120,000 clones listed, approximately 85% are singletons. The entry originates in a study of T cell responses to AZD1222 COVID-19 vaccine. Study-level points and caveats: Among vaccine-associated CD4 TCRs, coverage spanned spike, with dominance at 160-218 and 743-854. Targets within unmutated variant regions were reportedly found for nearly half of spike-specific TCRs. Donors in the cohort were predominantly white British and more often female, and clonal diversity was possibly underestimated.

The sequence came from an adult in good health. The sequenced sample was peripheral blood, obtained on day 0 of MenACWY control vaccination.

CDR3 protein: CASRSRATPNPGSYNEQFF. CDR3 DNA sequence: TGTGCCAGTAGATCCCGGGCGACTCCGAACCCAGGATCCTACAATGAGCAGTTCTTC. The chain combines TRBV19 with TRBJ2-1; D unclear. Germline values: CDR1 LNHDA, CDR2 SQIVND (reference sequence). V dropped 6 bases and J dropped 1 base, with 25 bases sitting between them. The length of the CDR3 is 19 residues.